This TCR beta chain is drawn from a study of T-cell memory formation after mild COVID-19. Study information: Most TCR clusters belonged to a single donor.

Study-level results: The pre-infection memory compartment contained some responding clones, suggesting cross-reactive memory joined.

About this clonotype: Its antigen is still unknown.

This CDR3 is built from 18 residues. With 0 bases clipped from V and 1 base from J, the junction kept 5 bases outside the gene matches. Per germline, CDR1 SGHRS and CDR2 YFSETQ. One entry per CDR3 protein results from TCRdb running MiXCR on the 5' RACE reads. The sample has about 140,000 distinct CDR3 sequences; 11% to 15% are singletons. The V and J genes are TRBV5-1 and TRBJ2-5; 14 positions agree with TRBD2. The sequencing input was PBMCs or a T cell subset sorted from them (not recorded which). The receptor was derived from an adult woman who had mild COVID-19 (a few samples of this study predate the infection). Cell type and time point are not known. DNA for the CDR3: TGCGCCAGCAGCTTGGAAAGGGGGACTAGCGGGGGCCAAGAGACCCAGTACTTC. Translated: CASSLERGTSGGQETQYF. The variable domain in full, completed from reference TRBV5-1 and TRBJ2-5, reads KAGVTQTPRYLIKTRGQQVTLSCSPISGHRSVSWYQQTPGQGLQFLFEYFSETQRNKGNFPGRFSGRQFSNSRSEMNVSTLELGDSALYLCASSLERGTSGGQETQYFGPGTRLLVL.